The source of this T cell receptor (beta chain) is a study of cytomegalovirus exposure and HLA in healthy donors. Study-wide context: Around 77 million unique TCRs from HLA-typed donors made up an early data release.

From germline, CDR1 is MDHEN and CDR2 SYDVKM. V shed 7 bases and J 9 bases; nucleotides not matched to a gene: 7. This CDR3 region has 15 residues. The PCR used 60 Vbeta and 13 Jbeta primers. The table came from immunoSEQ multiplex PCR; TCRdb's copy has only in-frame clones and leaves some out. The sample consists of just over 150,000 clones, 75% to 80% of them appearing once. Material for sequencing was PBMCs. This sequence was found in a woman between 50 and 59 years old in good health and CMV-seropositive. The rearrangement uses TRBV28 and TRBJ2-1, with TRBD2 identical over 15 bases. DNA of the CDR3: TGTGCCAGCACCTGGACTAGCGGGGGGGTGGGTGAGCAGTTCTTC. Amino acids: CASTWTSGGVGEQFF.